One and the same sample provided the 23 T cell receptor beta chains below, sequenced in a study of T cell responses to AZD1222 COVID-19 vaccine. Clones were sequenced by immunoSEQ multiplex PCR, and TCRdb holds only the in-frame ones, with some missing. The repertoire holds 40,000 to 55,000 clones, around nine tenths seen once, with 1.1% in the top ten. The sample here was peripheral blood, taken 28 days after the second AZD1222 dose. The origin of the receptors is an adult who received the AZD1222 COVID-19 vaccine.

This sequence joins TRBV6-5 and TRBJ2-2, with TRBD2 matching over 10 bases. Per the germline V gene, CDR1 is MNHEY and CDR2 is SVGAGI. J lost 0 bases, V lost 10 bases, and 2 bases had no gene match. There are 14 residues in the CDR3. The CDR3 is CATSGSANTGELFF. CDR3 coding DNA: TGTGCCACTAGCGGGAGCGCGAACACCGGGGAGCTGTTTTTT.

As DNA, the CDR3 is TGTGCCAGCAGCCAAGTGGACGGGGGCTACACCTTC. This gives the protein CASSQVDGGYTF. The rearrangement links TRBV3-1 (or the pseudogene TRBV3-2) to TRBJ1-2, with unresolved D. V gave up 1 base and J gave up 8 bases, with 8 bases separating them. Germline V CDR1 and CDR2: LGHDT, YNNKEL (reference sequence). The CDR3 is 12 amino acids.

The CDR3 sequence is CASSLDGQGWTYEQYF. CDR3 in DNA: TGTGCCAGCAGCTTGGACGGACAGGGGTGGACCTACGAGCAGTACTTC. The chain joins TRBV5-6 to TRBJ2-7; 9 nucleotides align to TRBD1. Germline CDR1 and CDR2: SGHDT and YYEEEE. The CDR3 is 16 residues long. The V segment lost 0 bases and the J segment 2 bases; nucleotides outside the gene matches: 6.

This clone came up once. The V and J genes are TRBV2 and TRBJ1-3; D ambiguous. The V gene's germline CDR1 is SNHLY and CDR2 FYNNEI. This CDR3 contains 14 residues. V lost 4 bases and J lost 3, with 10 bases in between. Here the CDR3 reads CASSGPFRGNTIYF. CDR3 sequence (DNA): TGTGCCAGCAGTGGGCCCTTCCGTGGAAACACCATATATTTT.

This sequence joins TRBV10-3 and TRBJ1-2; unclear D gene. Per germline, CDR1 ENHRY and CDR2 SYGVKD. The V end lost 3 bases, the J end lost 8 bases, and 10 bases lay between the germline ends. The CDR3 spans 12 residues. For the CDR3, the DNA is TGTGCCATCAGTGACTCGGTAGAAGGCTACACCTTC. Residues: CAISDSVEGYTF.

The chain has TRBV6-5 and TRBJ2-7, with D unclear. Trimming pared 6 bases from V and 5 bases from J, leaving 8 bases between. CDR1 is MNHEY and CDR2 is SVGAGI in the germline V gene. The CDR3 contains 11 residues. The CDR3 nucleotides are TGTGCCAGCAGGACCGTACACGAGCAGTACTTC. It encodes CASRTVHEQYF.

The chain is built from TRBV6-5 and TRBJ2-7; D gene unclear. The CDR3 length is 13 residues. The V gene's germline CDR1 is MNHEY and CDR2 SVGAGI. Trimming removed 2 bases at V and 2 bases at J, with 7 bases between. This CDR3 is CASSYRSPYEQYF. The DNA for the CDR3 is TGTGCCAGCAGTTACCGCTCCCCCTACGAGCAGTACTTC.

This clone was seen once. The chain employs TRBV2 and TRBJ1-1; 8 nucleotides line up with TRBD1. Germline CDR1 SNHLY, CDR2 FYNNEI. Trimming took 6 bases from V and 5 from J; bases not matched to a gene: 8. The CDR3 totals 14 residues. The CDR3 protein is CASSETGGWTEAFF. The DNA of the CDR3 is TGTGCCAGCAGCGAAACAGGGGGATGGACTGAAGCTTTCTTT.

The chain carries TRBV9 and TRBJ1-3, with D hard to call. The V end was cut by 3 bases, the J end by 3 bases, with 7 bases between. Germline lookup yields CDR1 SGDLS and CDR2 YYNGEE. CDR3 length equals 13 residues. This CDR3 reads CASSDGGGNTIYF. The CDR3 DNA follows: TGTGCCAGCAGCGACGGTGGTGGAAACACCATATATTTT.

CDR3 in amino acids: CASGSGLASNEQFF. The CDR3 DNA reads as TGTGCTAGTGGTTCCGGACTAGCCTCCAATGAGCAGTTCTTC. This chain uses TRBV12-5 with TRBJ2-1, with 8 nucleotides matching TRBD2. V dropped 4 bases and J dropped 6; count of bases not matched to a gene: 5. This CDR3 has 14 residues. Germline assignment: CDR1 LGHNT and CDR2 FRNRAP.

The chain is built from TRBV19 and TRBJ2-3; 12 nucleotides agree with TRBD2. Germline CDR1 reads LNHDA; CDR2 reads SQIVND (reference sequence). The CDR3 extends over 15 amino acids. V dropped 3 bases and J dropped 5; count of bases not matched to a gene: 3. CDR3 in DNA: TGTGCCAGTAGTATGAGGGGACTAGCGGGAGATACGCAGTATTTT. Amino acids: CASSMRGLAGDTQYF.

This chain connects TRBV6-5 to TRBJ2-7; 7 nucleotides line up with TRBD2. Looked up from germline, CDR1 is MNHEY and CDR2 is SVGAGI. This CDR3 contains 16 residues. The J segment lost 7 bases and the V segment lost 3 bases, leaving 15 bases of the junction unmatched. The CDR3 DNA follows: TGTGCCAGCAGTTATAGCGGGCCAGGAACGGCCCAGGAGCAGTACTTC. It yields the protein CASSYSGPGTAQEQYF.

V gene TRBV3-1 (or the pseudogene TRBV3-2) combines with J gene TRBJ2-1; TRBD1 matches 7 bases. Germline lookup yields CDR1 LGHDT and CDR2 YNNKEL (reference sequence). The CDR3 loop spans 15 amino acids. Trimming at V came to 4 bases and at J to 4 bases, leaving 7 bases not matched to a gene. In DNA form, the CDR3 reads TGTGCCAGCAGCCCTGACAGGGCCCTTTACAATGAGCAGTTCTTC. Encoded protein: CASSPDRALYNEQFF.

This clone was recorded a few times. The V call is TRBV15, the J call TRBJ1-2; D is uncertain. Germline CDR1 and CDR2: LNHNV and YYDKDF (reference sequence). With 4 bases removed from V and 7 bases from J, the gap between germline ends came to 13 bases. This CDR3 has 13 residues. In DNA, the CDR3 is TGTGCCACCAGCATCTCGGGAGCTGGTGGCTACACCTTC. This gives the protein CATSISGAGGYTF.

This sequence joins TRBV9 and TRBJ2-1, with a possible D match to TRBD2 (6 bases). Germline CDR1 and CDR2: SGDLS and YYNGEE. There are 17 residues in the CDR3. V lost 6 bases and J 1 base, leaving 20 bases between the germline ends. In DNA form, the CDR3 reads TGTGCCAGCACGGCGGGACCCGTCAGACTTTCCTACAATGAGCAGTTCTTC. Protein product: CASTAGPVRLSYNEQFF.

The sample holds one count of this clone. The chain couples TRBV19 to TRBJ2-3, with a tentative D call TRBD1 (6 bases). CDR3 length equals 14 residues. The ends were cut back, 5 bases at V and 2 bases at J, with 11 bases in the middle. Germline-derived CDR1 and CDR2 are LNHDA and SQIVND (reference sequence). CDR3 in amino acids: CASSVDSSTDTQYF. The CDR3, as DNA: TGTGCCAGTAGTGTGGACAGTTCCACAGATACGCAGTATTTT.

The rearrangement links TRBV28 to TRBJ2-7; the match to TRBD2 covers 11 bases. Trimming cost V 4 bases and J 11 bases; bases outside gene matches: 7. The CDR3 contains 13 residues. Germline CDR1 is MDHEN and CDR2 is SYDVKM. Here the CDR3 DNA reads TGTGCCAGCAGTTGGGCTAGCGGGGGGTTTGAGTACTTC. As protein: CASSWASGGFEYF.

This chain joins TRBV4-1 and TRBJ2-7, with TRBD2 matching over 11 bases. J gave up 7 bases and V 1 base, and 9 bases lay outside the gene matches. Germline CDR1 reads MGHRA; CDR2 reads YSYEKL. The CDR3 consists of 16 residues. The CDR3 protein is CASSQGRGSGRGEQYF. DNA for the CDR3: TGCGCCAGCAGCCAAGGTAGAGGTAGCGGGAGGGGAGAGCAGTACTTC.

The gene calls are TRBV28 and TRBJ2-7; D assignment may be TRBD1 or TRBD2 (5 bases each). The germline CDR1 and CDR2 sequences are MDHEN and SYDVKM. The germline V and J ends were trimmed by 8 bases and 7 bases, with 9 bases remaining between them. This CDR3 is built from 10 residues. CDR3 nucleotides: TGTGCCAGCCAGGGAGAGGAGCAGTACTTC. Its protein is CASQGEEQYF.

This clone has just one count. The chain is built from TRBV6-6 and TRBJ1-5; possibly TRBD1 for D (6 bases). CDR1 and CDR2 from the germline V gene are MNHNY and SVGAGI (reference sequence). V lost 6 bases and J 2 bases, leaving 17 bases between the germline ends. CDR3 length equals 16 residues. This CDR3 reads CASSRGRTDRNQPQHF. The CDR3 DNA follows: TGTGCCAGCAGCCGAGGACGGACAGACCGCAATCAGCCCCAGCATTTT.

The CDR3 here is CATSDSGQGDTGELFF. The CDR3 DNA sequence: TGTGCCACCAGTGATTCGGGACAGGGGGACACCGGGGAGCTGTTTTTT. This chain joins TRBV24-1 and TRBJ2-2; TRBD1 matches at 11 bases. This CDR3 has 16 residues. V dropped 2 bases and J dropped 3; count of bases not matched to a gene: 1. CDR1 is KGHDR and CDR2 is SFDVKD in the germline V gene.

The chain carries TRBV5-6 and TRBJ1-2; 7 bases are shared with TRBD1. CDR3 length equals 12 residues. With V trimmed by 4 bases and J by 7 bases, 4 bases remained unmatched. CDR1 SGHDT and CDR2 YYEEEE come from the germline V gene. CDR3 in amino acids: CASSNDRAGYTF. CDR3 DNA: TGTGCCAGCAGCAATGACAGGGCTGGCTACACCTTC.

J is TRBJ2-2 and V is TRBV9; 8 bases map to TRBD2. From germline, CDR1 is SGDLS and CDR2 YYNGEE. V dropped 2 bases and J dropped 6; count of bases not matched to a gene: 6. The CDR3 contains 15 residues. CDR3 in amino acids: CASSVGLAVAGELFF. The DNA of the CDR3 is TGTGCCAGCAGCGTCGGACTAGCCGTAGCCGGGGAGCTGTTTTTT.